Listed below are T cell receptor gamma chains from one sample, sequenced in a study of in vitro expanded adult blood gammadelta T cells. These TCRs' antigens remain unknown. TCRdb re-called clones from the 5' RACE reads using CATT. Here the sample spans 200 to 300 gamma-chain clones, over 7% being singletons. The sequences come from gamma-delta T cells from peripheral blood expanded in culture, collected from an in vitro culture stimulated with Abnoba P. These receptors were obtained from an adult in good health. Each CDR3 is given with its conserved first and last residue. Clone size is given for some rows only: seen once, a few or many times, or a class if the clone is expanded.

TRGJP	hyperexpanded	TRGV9	CALWEMQELGKKIKVF	TGTGCCTTGTGGGAGATGCAAGAGTTGGGCAAAAAAATCAAGGTATTT
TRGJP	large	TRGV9	CALWEVLGLGKKIKVF	TGTGCCTTGTGGGAGGTGCTAGGGTTGGGCAAAAAAATCAAGGTATTT
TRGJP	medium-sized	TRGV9	CALWEDRQELGKKIKVF	TGTGCCTTGTGGGAGGATAGGCAAGAGTTGGGCAAAAAAATCAAGGTATTT
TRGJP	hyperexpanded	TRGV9	CALWEEQELGKKIKVF	TGTGCCTTGTGGGAGGAACAAGAGTTGGGCAAAAAAATCAAGGTATTT
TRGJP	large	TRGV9	CALWEVLELGKKIKVF	TGTGCCTTGTGGGAGGTGTTAGAGTTGGGCAAAAAAATCAAGGTATTT
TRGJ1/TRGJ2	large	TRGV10	CAAWDRPLNYYKKLF	TGTGCTGCGTGGGATCGGCCACTGAATTATTATAAGAAACTCTTT
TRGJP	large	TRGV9	CALWEVLGELGKKIKVF	TGTGCCTTGTGGGAGGTGCTCGGAGAGTTGGGCAAAAAAATCAAGGTATTT
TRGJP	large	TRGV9	CALWEVKQELGKKIKVF	TGTGCCTTGTGGGAGGTGAAACAAGAGTTGGGCAAAAAAATCAAGGTATTT
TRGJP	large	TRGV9	CALWEVVELGKKIKVF	TGTGCCTTGTGGGAGGTGGTTGAGTTGGGCAAAAAAATCAAGGTATTT
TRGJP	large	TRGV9	CALWETQELGKKIKVF	TGTGCCTTGTGGGAGACCCAAGAGTTGGGCAAAAAAATCAAGGTATTT
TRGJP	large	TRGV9	CALWEVQVGLGKKIKVF	TGTGCCTTGTGGGAGGTGCAGGTGGGGTTGGGCAAAAAAATCAAGGTATTT
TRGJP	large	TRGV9	CALWELQRQLGKKIKVF	TGTGCCTTGTGGGAGCTTCAACGTCAGTTGGGCAAAAAAATCAAGGTATTT
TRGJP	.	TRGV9	CALLVQELGKKIKVF	TGTGCCTTGTTGGTGCAAGAGTTGGGCAAAAAAATCAAGGTATTT
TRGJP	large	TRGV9	CALWEVSELGKKIKVF	TGTGCCTTGTGGGAGGTATCGGAGTTGGGCAAAAAAATCAAGGTATTT
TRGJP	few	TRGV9	CAMWEVQDLGKKIKVF	TGTGCCATGTGGGAGGTCCAAGATTTGGGCAAAAAAATCAAGGTATTT
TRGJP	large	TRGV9	CALWDQSGLGKKIKVF	TGTGCCTTGTGGGATCAAAGCGGGTTGGGCAAAAAAATCAAGGTATTT
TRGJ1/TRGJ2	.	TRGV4	CATWDNDYKKLF	TGTGCCACCTGGGATAACGATTATAAGAAACTCTTT
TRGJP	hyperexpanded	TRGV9	CALWEAQELGKKIKVF	TGTGCCTTGTGGGAGGCGCAAGAGTTGGGCAAAAAAATCAAGGTATTT
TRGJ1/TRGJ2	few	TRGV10	CTTVLRGIYYKKLF	.
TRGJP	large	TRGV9	CALWETQELGKKIKVF	TGTGCCTTGTGGGAGACACAAGAGTTGGGCAAAAAAATCAAGGTATTT
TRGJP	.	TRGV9	CALWEQTSQELGKKIKVF	TGTGCCTTGTGGGAACAAACCTCACAAGAGTTGGGCAAAAAAATCAAGGTATTT
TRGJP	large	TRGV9	CASWVTLGKKIKVF	TGTGCCTCCTGGGTTACGTTGGGCAAAAAAATCAAGGTATTT
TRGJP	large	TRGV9	CALWEVQGELGKKIKVF	TGTGCCTTGTGGGAGGTGCAGGGGGAGTTGGGCAAAAAAATCAAGGTATTT
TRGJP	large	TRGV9	CALWEGQELGKKIKVF	TGTGCCTTGTGGGAGGGCCAAGAGTTGGGCAAAAAAATCAAGGTATTT
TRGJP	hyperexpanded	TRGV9	CALWEVTELGKKIKVF	TGTGCCTTGTGGGAGGTGACAGAGTTGGGCAAAAAAATCAAGGTATTT
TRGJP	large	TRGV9	CALWEVLPVGGKKIKVF	TGTGCCTTGTGGGAGGTGCTACCCGTAGGGGGCAAAAAAATCAAGGTATTT
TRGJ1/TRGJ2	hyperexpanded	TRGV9	CALWEKHMHYYKKLF	TGTGCCTTGTGGGAGAAGCATATGCATTATTATAAGAAACTCTTT
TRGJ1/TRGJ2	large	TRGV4	CATNYYKKLF	TGTGCCACCAATTATTATAAGAAACTCTTT
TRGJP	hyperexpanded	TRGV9	CALWEVLGELGKKIKVF	TGTGCCTTGTGGGAGGTGCTAGGAGAGTTGGGCAAAAAAATCAAGGTATTT
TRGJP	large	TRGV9	CALWEVYGELGKKIKVF	TGTGCCTTGTGGGAGGTGTATGGAGAGTTGGGCAAAAAAATCAAGGTATTT
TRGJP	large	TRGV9	CALWEAPQELGKKIKVF	TGTGCCTTGTGGGAGGCCCCACAAGAGTTGGGCAAAAAAATCAAGGTATTT
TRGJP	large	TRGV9	CALWETQELGKKIKVF	TGTGCCTTGTGGGAGACGCAAGAGTTGGGCAAAAAAATCAAGGTATTT
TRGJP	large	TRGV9	CALWEVGELGKKIKVF	TGTGCCTTGTGGGAGGTGGGGGAGTTGGGCAAAAAAATCAAGGTATTT
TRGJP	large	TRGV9	CALWEVQLELGKKIKVF	TGTGCCTTGTGGGAGGTGCAACTGGAGTTGGGCAAAAAAATCAAGGTATTT
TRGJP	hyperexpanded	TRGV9	CALWEVLVELGKKIKVF	TGTGCCTTGTGGGAGGTGCTTGTAGAGTTGGGCAAAAAAATCAAGGTATTT
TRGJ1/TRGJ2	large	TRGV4	CATWDGLVTYYKKLF	TGTGCCACCTGGGATGGCCTCGTCACTTATTATAAGAAACTCTTT
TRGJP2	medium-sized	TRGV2	CATWDVWIKTF	TGTGCCACCTGGGACGTTTGGATCAAGACGTTT
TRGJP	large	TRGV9	CALWEVELGKKIKVF	TGTGCCTTGTGGGAGGTAGAGTTGGGCAAAAAAATCAAGGTATTT
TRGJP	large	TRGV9	CALWRHITSQELGKKIKVF	TGTGCCTTGTGGAGACACATTACTTCTCAAGAGTTGGGCAAAAAAATCAAGGTATTT
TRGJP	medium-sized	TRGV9	CALWEAQPQELGKKIKVF	TGTGCCTTGTGGGAGGCACAGCCTCAAGAGTTGGGCAAAAAAATCAAGGTATTT
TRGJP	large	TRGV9	CALWEVQGGELGKKIKVF	TGTGCCTTGTGGGAGGTGCAAGGTGGGGAGTTGGGCAAAAAAATCAAGGTATTT
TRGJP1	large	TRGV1	CATWDSDRTTGWFKIF	TGTGCCACCTGGGACAGCGATCGCACCACTGGTTGGTTCAAGATATTT
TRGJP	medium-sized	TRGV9	CALWEVPAELRKKIKVF	TGTGCCTTGTGGGAGGTGCCCGCTGAGTTGCGCAAAAAAATCAAGGTATTT
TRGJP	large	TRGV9	CALWEREGGKKIKVF	TGTGCCTTGTGGGAGAGGGAGGGGGGCAAAAAAATCAAGGTATTT
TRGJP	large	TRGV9	CALWEVRMGKKIKVF	TGTGCCTTGTGGGAGGTGAGGATGGGCAAAAAAATCAAGGTATTT